This TCR beta chain was documented in a study of cytomegalovirus exposure and HLA in healthy donors. Findings and caveats of the study: CMV serostatus was the sole immune exposure information available. As a later analysis revealed, the rate of TCR association differed by HLA locus, with DRB1 most and HLA-C fewest. V- and J-gene trimming of TCR beta was linked (in a later analysis) to a missense DCLRE1C variant. Rarity held for most TCR sequences, but there were some public TCRs that occurred in many donors.

The PCR used 60 Vbeta and 13 Jbeta primers. Sequencing used immunoSEQ multiplex PCR; TCRdb keeps in-frame clones, though not all of them. Of 150,000 to 200,000 clones in the sample, under 85% are singletons; the top ten hold about 2.9%. This CDR3 has 13 residues. CDR1 and CDR2 from the germline V gene are MRHNA and SNTAGT. V lost 2 bases and J lost 5, with 8 bases in between. Concerning this clone: Antigen specificity is unknown.

The sequencing sample was made of PBMCs. This chain uses TRBV6-4 with TRBJ2-3; D call uncertain. This TCR derives from a male donor in good health and CMV-seronegative. The CDR3 protein is CASSDTFGDTQYF. The CDR3, as DNA: TGTGCCAGCAGTGACACTTTTGGAGATACGCAGTATTTT.